This T cell receptor (beta chain) came from a study of T cell clonality in common variable immunodeficiency (dated by TCRdb to the mid-2010s). This clone was seen at least ten times. The clone's antigen remains unknown. The read terminates 3 residues before the CDR3 end, so the remaining end is supplied by the germline J gene. Beyond this particular receptor, the publication reports: Healthy controls shared more TCRbeta clones with each other than CVID subjects shared among themselves (p < 0.0001). Patient heterogeneity within the CVID cohort put limits on correlating repertoire features with clinical complications. Although equal DNA input was used, an average of about 81,820 unique sequences per sample was obtained for controls, compared with approximately 30,000 for CVID samples. Reportedly, TCRbeta sequences from CVID had fewer deletions and N-nucleotide insertions, and highly modified clones with 13 or more V deletions were absent from CVID. Compared with healthy controls, CVID subjects showed increased TCRbeta clonality (t-test p = 0.018), a feature most characteristic of about a third of subjects. According to the authors, figuring out what caused the increased clonality in CVID would require sequencing the repertoires of T cell subpopulations.

Most CVID patients and most healthy controls were of Caucasian heritage. Heparinized peripheral whole blood samples of about 4.5 to 8.5 ml were obtained from each donor. Genomic DNA from adults with common variable immune deficiency (CVID) and from healthy adult controls was used to sequence TCRbeta CDR3 repertoires. The control group comprised some 22 healthy adult volunteers, roughly 12 female and approximately ten male, aged about 23 to 70 years with a mean age of approximately 30. Diluted blood was density-centrifuged over Hypaque 1077 or Ficoll-Paque to isolate peripheral blood mononuclear cells. Genomic DNA was obtained from unsorted mononuclear cells using either Qiagen column purification or a centrifugation-based method. CVID samples and control samples contributed equivalent amounts of genomic DNA as sequencing input. For every sample, a 60 bp segment covering the rearranged TCRbeta CDR3 region was amplified and then sequenced. The immunoSEQ assay, a bias-corrected multiplex PCR combined with high-throughput sequencing, was used for TCRbeta amplification. As for how the authors treated the data: Every unique nucleotide sequence counted as a clone and was annotated with V, D and J genes, copy number and frequency. Sequences were labeled productive if in frame, and non-productive if out of frame or containing stop codons. As previously described, clonality was computed from Shannon's entropy. The predicted amino acid sequences of productive clones were used to derive mean CDR3 Kyte-Doolittle hydropathy. Scaled V gene usage was hierarchically clustered using Manhattan distance and complete linkage with the R hclust function. Sharing of clones by CDR3 amino acid sequence was evaluated through resampling of 12 repertoires per group over 100 rounds. The repertoires were searched for approximately 73 published EBV-specific and roughly 240 published CMV-specific TCRbeta sequences. After a couple of CVID samples that produced fewer than 10,000 sequences were dropped from the analysis, around 40 CVID repertoires remained. The clones in this table, taken by TCRdb from immuneACCESS, are in-frame only. Not every clone is retained; where verified, under half of the shortfall comes from an unresolved V gene, and the cause of the rest is unknown. V, J and clone size reflect that table, while D and trimming were determined from the DNA. This sample has 60,000 to 75,000 clones in the table, none counted a single time. Together, the top ten hold around 1.6% of the sample.

Including the terminal cysteine and phenylalanine, the CDR3 comprises 15 residues. The DNA shown is the part of the CDR3 that was read: 36 bases, in frame from base 1. CDR1 DFQATT and CDR2 SNEGSKA were looked up in the germline V gene (reference sequence). At the junction V is shortened by 3 bases and J by 1 base; bases outside the gene matches: 3. This receptor chain uses TRBV20-1 and TRBJ2-5; 12 bases in the middle match TRBD2. The specimen was peripheral blood mononuclear cells. This receptor was taken from a person aged 18 to 69 in good health. CDR3 region: CSASASGRVQETQYF. Incomplete CDR3 DNA: TGCAGTGCTAGCGCTAGCGGGAGGGTCCAAGAGACC.